This TCR beta chain originates from a study of shared clonotypes between healthy human individuals. Study background: The people who gave samples were a couple of women and a few men aged 18 to 49. Three CD4 naive, three CD4 memory, two CD8 naive and one CD8 memory plate were used per donor. Study conclusions and caveats: Clonotype sharing among donors was expected to depend on sequencing depth. The sharing of 5% to 6.5% of naive CD4 clonotypes was seen across several donors.

Naive CD8 cells lacked CD45RO, underwent positive selection for CCR7 and left out terminally differentiated effector memory CD45RA+ cells. A remark on this clone: Its target is not known.

The V end lost 3 bases, the J end lost 3 bases, and 14 bases lay between the germline ends. The germline V gene encodes CDR1 LNHNV and CDR2 YYDKDF (reference sequence). The CDR3 consists of 15 residues. The data were produced by immunoSEQ multiplex PCR, yet TCRdb's version contains in-frame clones alone and is incomplete. The sample yields around 2.1 million clones, under 95% seen once. This clonotype originated in a man aged 18 to 29 in good health. Some clones in this sample may be carry-over from other donors' samples. Sequenced material: naive CD8+ T cells from PBMCs. The chain uses TRBV15 and TRBJ1-2; D not resolved. This chain's CDR3 is CATSRGDDPYYGYTF. In nucleotides, the CDR3 is TGTGCCACCAGCAGGGGAGACGACCCGTACTATGGCTACACCTTC.